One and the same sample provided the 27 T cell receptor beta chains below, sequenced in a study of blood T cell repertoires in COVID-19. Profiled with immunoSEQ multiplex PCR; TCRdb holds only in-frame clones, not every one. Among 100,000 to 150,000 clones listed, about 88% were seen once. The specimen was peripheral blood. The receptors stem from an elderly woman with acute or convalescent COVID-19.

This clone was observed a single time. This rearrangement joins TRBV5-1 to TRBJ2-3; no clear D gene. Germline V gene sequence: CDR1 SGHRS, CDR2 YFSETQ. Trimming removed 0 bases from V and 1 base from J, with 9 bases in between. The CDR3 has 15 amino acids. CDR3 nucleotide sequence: TGCGCCAGCAGCTTGGCCCCGGGTCGCACAGATACGCAGTATTTT. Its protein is CASSLAPGRTDTQYF.

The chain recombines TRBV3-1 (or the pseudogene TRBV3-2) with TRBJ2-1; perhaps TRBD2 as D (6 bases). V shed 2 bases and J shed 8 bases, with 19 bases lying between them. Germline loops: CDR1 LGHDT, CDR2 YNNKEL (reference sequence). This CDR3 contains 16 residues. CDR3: CASSQRIGGHGDEQFF. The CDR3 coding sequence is TGTGCCAGCAGCCAACGAATCGGGGGTCATGGGGATGAGCAGTTCTTC.

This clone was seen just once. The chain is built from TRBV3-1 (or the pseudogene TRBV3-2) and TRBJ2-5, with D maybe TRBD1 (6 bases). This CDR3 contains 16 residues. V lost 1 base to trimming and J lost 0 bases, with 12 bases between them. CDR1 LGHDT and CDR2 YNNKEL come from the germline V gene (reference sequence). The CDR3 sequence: CASSQGGQMYQETQYF. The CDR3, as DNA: TGTGCCAGCAGCCAAGGGGGACAAATGTACCAAGAGACCCAGTACTTC.

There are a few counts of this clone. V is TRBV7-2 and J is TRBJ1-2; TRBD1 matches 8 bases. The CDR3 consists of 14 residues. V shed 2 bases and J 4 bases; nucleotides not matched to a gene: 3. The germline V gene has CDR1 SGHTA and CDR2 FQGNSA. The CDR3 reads CASSLPGGFYGYTF. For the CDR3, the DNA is TGTGCCAGCAGCTTACCAGGGGGCTTCTATGGCTACACCTTC. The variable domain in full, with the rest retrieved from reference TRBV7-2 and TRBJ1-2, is GAGVSQSPSNKVTEKGKDVELRCDPISGHTALYWYRQSLGQGLEFLIYFQGNSAPDKSGLPSDRFSAERTGGSVSTLTIQRTQQEDSAVYLCASSLPGGFYGYTFGSGTRLTVV.

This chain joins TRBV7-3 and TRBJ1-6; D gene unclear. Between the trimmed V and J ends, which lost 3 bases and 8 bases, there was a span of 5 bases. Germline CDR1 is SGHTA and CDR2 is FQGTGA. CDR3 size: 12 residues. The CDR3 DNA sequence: TGTGCCAGCAGCTTCTCCGATTCACCCCTCCACTTT. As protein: CASSFSDSPLHF.

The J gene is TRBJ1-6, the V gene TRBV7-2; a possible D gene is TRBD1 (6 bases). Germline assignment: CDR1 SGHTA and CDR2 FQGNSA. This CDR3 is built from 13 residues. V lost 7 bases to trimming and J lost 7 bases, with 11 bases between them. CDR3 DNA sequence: TGTGCCAGCACCCAGGGGTACAATTCACCCCTCCACTTT. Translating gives CASTQGYNSPLHF.

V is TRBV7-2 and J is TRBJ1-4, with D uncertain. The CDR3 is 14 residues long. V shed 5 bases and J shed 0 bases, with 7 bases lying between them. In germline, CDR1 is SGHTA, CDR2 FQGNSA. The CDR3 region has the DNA TGTGCCAGCAGCCAGTATGCAACTAATGAAAAACTGTTTTTT. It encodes CASSQYATNEKLFF. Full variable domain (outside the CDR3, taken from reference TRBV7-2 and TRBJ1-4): GAGVSQSPSNKVTEKGKDVELRCDPISGHTALYWYRQSLGQGLEFLIYFQGNSAPDKSGLPSDRFSAERTGGSVSTLTIQRTQQEDSAVYLCASSQYATNEKLFFGSGTQLSVL.

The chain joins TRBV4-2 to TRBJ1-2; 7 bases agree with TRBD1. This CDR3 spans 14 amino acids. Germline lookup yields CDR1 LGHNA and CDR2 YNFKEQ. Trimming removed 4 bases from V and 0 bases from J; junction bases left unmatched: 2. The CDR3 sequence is CASSPGQSNYGYTF. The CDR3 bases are TGTGCCAGCAGCCCGGGACAGTCTAACTATGGCTACACCTTC.

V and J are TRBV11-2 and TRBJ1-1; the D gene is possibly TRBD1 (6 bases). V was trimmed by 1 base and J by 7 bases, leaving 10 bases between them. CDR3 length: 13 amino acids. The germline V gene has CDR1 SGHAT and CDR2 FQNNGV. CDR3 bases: TGTGCCAGCAGCTTAGGGACAGTGAATGAAGCTTTCTTT. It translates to CASSLGTVNEAFF.

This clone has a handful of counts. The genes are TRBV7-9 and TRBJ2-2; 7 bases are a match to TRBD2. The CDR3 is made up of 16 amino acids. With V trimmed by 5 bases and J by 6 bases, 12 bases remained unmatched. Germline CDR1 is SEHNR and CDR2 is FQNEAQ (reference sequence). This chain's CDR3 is CASSVQGGAGAGELFF. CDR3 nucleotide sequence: TGTGCCAGCAGCGTGCAGGGAGGGGCCGGGGCCGGGGAGCTGTTTTTT. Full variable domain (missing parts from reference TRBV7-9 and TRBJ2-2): DTGVSQNPRHKITKRGQNVTFRCDPISEHNRLYWYRQTLGQGPEFLTYFQNEAQLEKSRLLSDRFSAERPKGSFSTLEIQRTEQGDSAMYLCASSVQGGAGAGELFFGEGSRLTVL.

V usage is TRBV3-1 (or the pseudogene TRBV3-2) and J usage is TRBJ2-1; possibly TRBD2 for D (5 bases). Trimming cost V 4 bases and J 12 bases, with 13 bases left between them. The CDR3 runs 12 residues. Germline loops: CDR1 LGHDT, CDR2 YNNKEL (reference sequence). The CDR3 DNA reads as TGTGCCAGCAGCCCGGCTAGCCGCAGGCAGTTCTTC. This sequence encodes CASSPASRRQFF.

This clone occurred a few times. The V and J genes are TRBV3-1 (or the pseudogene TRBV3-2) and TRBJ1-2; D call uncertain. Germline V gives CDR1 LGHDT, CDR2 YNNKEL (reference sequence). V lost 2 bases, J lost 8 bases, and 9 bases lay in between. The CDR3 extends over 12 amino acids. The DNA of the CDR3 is TGTGCCAGCAGCCAACCTGGCGGGGGCTACACCTTC. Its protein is CASSQPGGGYTF.

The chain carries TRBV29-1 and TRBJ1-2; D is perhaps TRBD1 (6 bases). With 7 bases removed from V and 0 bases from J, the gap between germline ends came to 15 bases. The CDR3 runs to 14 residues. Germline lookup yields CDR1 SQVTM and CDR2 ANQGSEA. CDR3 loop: CSEKRTDANYGYTF. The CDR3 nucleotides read TGCAGCGAAAAGCGGACAGACGCTAACTATGGCTACACCTTC. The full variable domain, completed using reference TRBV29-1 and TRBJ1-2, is SAVISQKPSRDICQRGTSLTIQCQVDSQVTMMFWYRQQPGQSLTLIATANQGSEATYESGFVIDKFPISRPNLTFSTLTVSNMSPEDSSIYLCSEKRTDANYGYTFGSGTRLTVV.

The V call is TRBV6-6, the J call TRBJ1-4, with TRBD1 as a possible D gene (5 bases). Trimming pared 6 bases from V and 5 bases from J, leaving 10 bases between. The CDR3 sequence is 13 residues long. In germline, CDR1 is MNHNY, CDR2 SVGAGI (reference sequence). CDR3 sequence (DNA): TGTGCCAGCAGCCGAACAGGAAATGAAAAACTGTTTTTT. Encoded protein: CASSRTGNEKLFF.

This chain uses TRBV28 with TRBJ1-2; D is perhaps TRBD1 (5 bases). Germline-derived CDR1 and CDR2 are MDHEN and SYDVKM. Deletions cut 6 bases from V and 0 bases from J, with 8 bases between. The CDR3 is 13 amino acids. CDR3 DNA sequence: TGTGCCAGCAGGGGGGGGGCTAACTATGGCTACACCTTC. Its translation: CASRGGANYGYTF.

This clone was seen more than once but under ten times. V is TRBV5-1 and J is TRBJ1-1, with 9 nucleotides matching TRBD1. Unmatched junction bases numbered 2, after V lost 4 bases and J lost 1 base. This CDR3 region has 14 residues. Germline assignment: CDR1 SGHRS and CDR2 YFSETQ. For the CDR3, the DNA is TGCGCCAGCAGCACAGGGGGCGGGAACACTGAAGCTTTCTTT. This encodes CASSTGGGNTEAFF.

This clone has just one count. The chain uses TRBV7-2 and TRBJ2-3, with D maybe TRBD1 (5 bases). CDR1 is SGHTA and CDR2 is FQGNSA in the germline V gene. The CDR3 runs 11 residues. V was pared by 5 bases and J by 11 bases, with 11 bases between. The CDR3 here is CASSPQGEQYF. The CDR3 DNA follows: TGTGCCAGCAGCCCCCAAGGGGAGCAGTATTTT.

The CDR3 reads CASSPRTSGRASTDTQYF. The CDR3 DNA sequence: TGTGCCAGCAGCCCCCGGACTAGCGGGAGGGCCAGCACAGATACGCAGTATTTT. This chain joins TRBV9 and TRBJ2-3; 15 nucleotides agree with TRBD2. CDR1 and CDR2 from the germline V gene are SGDLS and YYNGEE. Unmatched junction bases numbered 6, after V lost 4 bases and J lost 0 bases. CDR3 length: 18 amino acids.

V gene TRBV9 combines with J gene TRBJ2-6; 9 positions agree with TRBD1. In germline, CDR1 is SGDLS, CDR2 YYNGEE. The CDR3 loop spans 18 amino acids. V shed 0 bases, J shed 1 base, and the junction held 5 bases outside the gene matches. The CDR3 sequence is CASSVDRGRSSGANVLTF. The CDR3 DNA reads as TGTGCCAGCAGCGTAGACAGGGGGCGATCTTCTGGGGCCAACGTCCTGACTTTC.

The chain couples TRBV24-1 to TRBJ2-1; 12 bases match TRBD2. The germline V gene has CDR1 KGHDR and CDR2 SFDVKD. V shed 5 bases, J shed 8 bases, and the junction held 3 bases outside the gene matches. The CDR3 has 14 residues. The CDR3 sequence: CATSGTSGNYEQFF. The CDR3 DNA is TGTGCCACCAGTGGGACTAGCGGGAATTATGAGCAGTTCTTC.

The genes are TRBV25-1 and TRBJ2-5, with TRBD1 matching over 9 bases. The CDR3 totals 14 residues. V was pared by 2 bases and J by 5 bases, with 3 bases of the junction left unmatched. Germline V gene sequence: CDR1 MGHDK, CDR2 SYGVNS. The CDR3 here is CASSERGQGETQYF. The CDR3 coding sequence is TGTGCCAGCAGTGAACGTGGACAGGGGGAGACCCAGTACTTC.

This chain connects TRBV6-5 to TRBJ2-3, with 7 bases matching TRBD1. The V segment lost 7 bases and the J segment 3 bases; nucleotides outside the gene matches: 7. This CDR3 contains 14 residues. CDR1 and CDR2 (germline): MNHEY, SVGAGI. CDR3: CASKVVQGTDTQYF. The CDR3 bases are TGTGCCAGCAAAGTAGTACAGGGGACAGATACGCAGTATTTT.

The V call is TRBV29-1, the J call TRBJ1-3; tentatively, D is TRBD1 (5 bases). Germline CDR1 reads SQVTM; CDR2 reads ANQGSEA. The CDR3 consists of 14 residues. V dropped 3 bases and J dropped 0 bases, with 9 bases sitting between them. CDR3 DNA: TGCAGCGTTGACTCCCAGGGCTCTGGAAACACCATATATTTT. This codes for CSVDSQGSGNTIYF.

The CDR3 loop reads CATRDSNNQPQHF. The CDR3 DNA reads as TGTGCCACCCGGGACAGTAACAATCAGCCCCAGCATTTT. The V call is TRBV10-3, the J call TRBJ1-5; 7 bases fit TRBD1. With V trimmed by 10 bases and J by 3 bases, 6 bases remained unmatched. This CDR3 region has 13 residues. Germline V gene lookup returns CDR1 ENHRY and CDR2 SYGVKD.

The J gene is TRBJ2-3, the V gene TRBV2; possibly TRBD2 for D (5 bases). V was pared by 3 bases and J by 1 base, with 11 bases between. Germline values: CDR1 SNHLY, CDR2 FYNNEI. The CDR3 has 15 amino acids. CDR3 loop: CASSEEAVGTDTQYF. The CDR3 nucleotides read TGTGCCAGCAGTGAGGAGGCAGTGGGCACAGATACGCAGTATTTT.

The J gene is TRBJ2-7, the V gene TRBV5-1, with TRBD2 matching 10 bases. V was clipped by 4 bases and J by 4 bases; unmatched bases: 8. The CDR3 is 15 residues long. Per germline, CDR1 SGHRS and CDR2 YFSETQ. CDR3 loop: CASSQLASGSYEQYF. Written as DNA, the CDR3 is TGCGCCAGCAGCCAGCTCGCTAGCGGGAGTTACGAGCAGTACTTC.

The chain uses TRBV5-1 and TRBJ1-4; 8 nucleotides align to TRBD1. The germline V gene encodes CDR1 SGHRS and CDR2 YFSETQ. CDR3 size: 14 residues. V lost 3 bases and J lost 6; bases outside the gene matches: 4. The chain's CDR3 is CASSSGTGDEKLFF. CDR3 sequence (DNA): TGCGCCAGCAGCTCGGGGACAGGCGATGAAAAACTGTTTTTT.